This T cell receptor beta chain derives from a study of identical twins. TCRdb itself ran the 5' RACE reads through MiXCR, one entry per CDR3 protein. This repertoire shows around 1.7 million distinct CDR3 sequences, more than 30% found once; its top ten account for about 0.27%. The length of the CDR3 is 12 residues. With 3 bases removed from V and 8 bases from J, the gap between germline ends came to 13 bases. The germline V gene encodes CDR1 SQVTM and CDR2 ANQGSEA. About this clonotype: Its antigen remains unidentified.

With no exceptions, donors were healthy Caucasians. Whole-study findings and limits: There were fewer insertions in abundant cord blood beta clonotypes, but memory repertoires showed no such pattern.

The receptor was isolated from a newborn girl in good health. The V and J genes are TRBV29-1 and TRBJ1-2, with a possible D match to TRBD1 (5 bases). The sequenced sample was cord blood. DNA for the CDR3: TGCAGCGTTGATTCGGACATGGGGGGCTACACCTTC. It codes for CSVDSDMGGYTF.